This T cell receptor (beta chain) emerged from a study of blood T cell repertoires in COVID-19 (dated by TCRdb to the early 2020s). Context from the whole study: The collaborator samples originated in the United States, Italy and Spain and spanned the acute and convalescent phases of COVID-19. The prospective study material was composed of cDNA or gDNA derived from T cells, B-cell-depleted T cells, or PBMCs. Subjects who had been exposed to COVID-19, were actively infected with it, or had recovered from it provided the deeply sampled blood TCRbeta repertoires that made up the dataset. A freely available public database, intended as a resource for researchers studying the immune response to SARS-CoV-2, is where the repertoires were released. The samples were drawn from two sources: the first 160 participants of the ongoing ImmuneRACE study, and over 1,000 subjects contributed by 6 global collaborators. A de-identified subject ID, COVID-19 status, age in years and sex were almost always included in the sample metadata. Where HLA class I and class II types were available, the types were taken from metadata supplied by the sample provider, not from assay-based typing.

General findings and caveats noted by the study authors: Clinical and demographic metadata were provided uncurated, with the amount varying by source and participant.

A remark on this clone: What antigen it recognizes has not been identified. No per-base quality is available; no much larger clone lies one base away.

TCRbeta CDR3 regions were amplified from genomic DNA using the immunoSEQ Assay, a bias-controlled multiplex PCR. The study's own analysis went as follows. The number of nucleated cells in each sample was estimated by amplification of reference gene primers within the assay. To quantify the absolute abundance of each unique TCRbeta CDR3 rearrangement, sequence reads were collapsed and filtered. For each sample, productive Simpson clonality was calculated as the square root of Simpson's diversity index across productive rearrangements. Imported from immuneACCESS, the table was reduced by TCRdb to in-frame sequences with V and J called. These copies leave out some clones; in studies compared against another copy, an unresolved V gene accounts for under half, and the cause of the remainder is not known. The D gene and trimming were derived from the DNA, and the V and J assignments and clone size from that table. The sample table shows hundreds of thousands of clones, and 88% are seen once. The ten most abundant clones make up about 7.3% of the sample.

One collaborating source in Seattle enrolled patients while the patients were actively infected and followed the patients over time throughout the course of disease. Each collaborating institution followed its own protocols to collect whole blood in K2EDTA tubes. For TCRbeta analysis, collaborators shipped samples as frozen whole blood, isolated PBMCs, or DNA extracted from either of those sample types. The CDR3 starts with the cysteine, ends with the phenylalanine, and has 12 residues. Only the CDR3 part of the read is kept: 36 bases, read in frame from the first base. Deletion took 5 bases off V and 8 bases off J, with a span of 15 bases between the germline ends. The germline V gene (reference sequence) sets CDR1 to GTSNPN and CDR2 to SVGIG.

In this chain, TRBV30 is recombined with TRBJ1-2; the D gene lacks a confident call. The sample taken for sequencing was peripheral blood. The TCR was taken from a woman in her seventies with COVID-19, enrolled during active disease. The encoded CDR3 is CAWGPSGGGYTF. The DNA sequence is as follows: TGTGCCTGGGGACCCTCCGGCGGGGGCTACACCTTC.